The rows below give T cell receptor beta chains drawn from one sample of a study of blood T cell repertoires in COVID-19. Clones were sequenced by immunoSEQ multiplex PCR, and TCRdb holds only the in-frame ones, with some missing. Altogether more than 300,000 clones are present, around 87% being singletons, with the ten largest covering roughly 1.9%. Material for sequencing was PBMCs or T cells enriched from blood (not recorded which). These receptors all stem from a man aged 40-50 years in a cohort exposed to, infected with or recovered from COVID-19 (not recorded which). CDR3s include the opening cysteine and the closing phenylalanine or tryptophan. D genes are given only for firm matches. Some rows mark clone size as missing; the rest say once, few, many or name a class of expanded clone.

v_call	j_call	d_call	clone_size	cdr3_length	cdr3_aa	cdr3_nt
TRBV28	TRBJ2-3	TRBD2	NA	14	CASSSFGLEVTQYF	TGTGCCAGCAGTTCTTTCGGACTAGAGGTTACGCAGTATTTT
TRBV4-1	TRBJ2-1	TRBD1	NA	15	CASSRGQGISNEQFF	TGCGCCAGCAGCCGGGGACAGGGGATAAGCAATGAGCAGTTCTTC
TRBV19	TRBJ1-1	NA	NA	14	CASRRQASGTEAFF	TGTGCCAGTAGAAGACAGGCTTCGGGCACTGAAGCTTTCTTT
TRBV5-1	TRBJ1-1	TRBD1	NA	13	CASSPGGRTEAFF	TGCGCCAGCAGCCCAGGGGGTAGGACTGAAGCTTTCTTT
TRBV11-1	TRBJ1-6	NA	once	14	CASSQRPLGSPLHF	TGTGCCAGCAGTCAGCGGCCCCTGGGATCACCCCTCCACTTT
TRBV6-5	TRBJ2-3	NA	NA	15	CASSFGQTSTDTQYF	TGTGCCAGCAGTTTCGGACAGACTAGCACAGATACGCAGTATTTT
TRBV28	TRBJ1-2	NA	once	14	CASSRPSQNYGYTF	TGTGCCAGCAGTCGCCCTTCCCAGAACTATGGCTACACCTTC
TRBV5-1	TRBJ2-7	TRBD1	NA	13	CASSLIQGSEQYF	TGCGCCAGCAGCTTGATACAGGGGAGCGAGCAGTACTTC
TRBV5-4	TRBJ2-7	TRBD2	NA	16	CASSRPGLAGAYEQYF	TGTGCCAGCAGCAGACCGGGACTAGCGGGGGCATACGAGCAGTACTTC
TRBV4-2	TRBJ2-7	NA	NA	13	CASSQARSYEQYF	TGTGCCAGCAGCCAAGCTAGAAGCTACGAGCAGTACTTC
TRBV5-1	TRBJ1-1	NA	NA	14	CASSFGQGNTEAFF	TGCGCCAGCAGCTTCGGGCAGGGGAACACTGAAGCTTTCTTT
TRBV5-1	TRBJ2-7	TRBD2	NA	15	CASSPAAGGPGEQYF	TGCGCCAGCAGCCCCGCGGCGGGAGGGCCGGGTGAGCAGTACTTC
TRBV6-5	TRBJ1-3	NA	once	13	CASHNTGGNTIYF	TGTGCCAGCCATAACACAGGCGGAAACACCATATATTTT
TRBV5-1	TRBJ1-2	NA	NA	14	CASSPLGGNYGYTF	TGCGCCAGCAGCCCCCTGGGAGGGAACTATGGCTACACCTTC
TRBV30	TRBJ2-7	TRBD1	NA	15	CAWSPGQGVFFEQYF	TGTGCCTGGAGTCCGGGACAGGGAGTTTTCTTCGAGCAGTACTTC
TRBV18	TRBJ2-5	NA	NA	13	CASSPDSKETQYF	TGTGCCAGCTCACCGGACAGTAAAGAGACCCAGTACTTC
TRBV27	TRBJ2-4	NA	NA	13	CASRLGAENIQYF	TGTGCCAGCAGGCTAGGGGCCGAAAACATTCAGTACTTC
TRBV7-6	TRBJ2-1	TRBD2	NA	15	CASSLASGKGNEQFF	TGTGCCAGCAGCTTAGCCAGCGGGAAGGGCAATGAGCAGTTCTTC
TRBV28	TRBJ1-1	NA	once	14	CASSLGQGRAEAFF	TGTGCCAGCAGTTTAGGGCAGGGGAGGGCTGAAGCTTTCTTT
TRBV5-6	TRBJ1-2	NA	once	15	CASIVYSSPDYGYTF	TGTGCCAGCATCGTATACAGTTCCCCCGACTATGGCTACACCTTC
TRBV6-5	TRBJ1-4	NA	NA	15	CAKNREGALDEKLFF	TGTGCCAAGAACAGGGAAGGGGCCCTTGACGAAAAACTGTTTTTT
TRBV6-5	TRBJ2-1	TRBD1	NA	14	CASSTGTGANEQFF	TGTGCCAGCAGCACCGGGACAGGGGCCAATGAGCAGTTCTTC
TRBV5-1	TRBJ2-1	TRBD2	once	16	CASSFELGGINNEQFF	TGCGCCAGCAGCTTCGAGCTGGGAGGGATAAACAATGAGCAGTTCTTC
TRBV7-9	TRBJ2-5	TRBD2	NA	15	CASSAMGLAGETQYF	TGTGCCAGCAGCGCCATGGGACTAGCGGGCGAGACCCAGTACTTC
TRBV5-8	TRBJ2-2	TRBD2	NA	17	CASSPGLAGSYTGELFF	TGTGCCAGCAGCCCGGGACTAGCGGGAAGTTACACCGGGGAGCTGTTTTTT
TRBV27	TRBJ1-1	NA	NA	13	CASSPALNTEAFF	TGTGCCAGCAGCCCCGCTCTAAACACTGAAGCTTTCTTT